What follows describes a single T cell receptor beta chain. Its specificity is unknown. CDR3 size: 17 residues. Germline V gene data show CDR1 as MGHRA and CDR2 as YSYEKL. V was pared by 2 bases and J by 1 base, with 14 bases between. Documented time point: week 5, during vaccination. In every dose of vaccine, 300 ug of mutant IDH1 20-mer peptide was given alongside topical imiquimod. Donor diagnoses consisted of new WHO grade 3 or 4 IDH1-mutant, ATRX-lost astrocytomas. The data stem from a study of a mutant IDH1 vaccine in newly diagnosed glioma. Looking at the study overall: Earlier care involved radiotherapy, temozolomide, or both, and the majority received both. Broader study findings: Detectable vaccine-induced immune responses arose in more than 85% of patients.

Method: immunoSEQ multiplex PCR; TCRdb's copy keeps in-frame clones and lacks some. The table lists over 50,000 clones, around 81% of them singletons, with around 3.4% in the top ten. This chain connects TRBV4-1 to TRBJ2-2; D not certain. This specimen was PBMCs, taken from a glioma patient whose treatment included an IDH1 peptide vaccine. The source is a man aged 25 to 45 with glioma. This chain's CDR3 is CASSQWLGVLNTGELFF. CDR3 in DNA: TGCGCCAGCAGCCAATGGTTGGGCGTCTTGAACACCGGGGAGCTGTTTTTT.